A selection of T cell receptor beta chains follows, all from one sample in a study of memory CD4+ T cells and cytomegalovirus serostatus. Clones were read by immunoSEQ multiplex PCR, and TCRdb kept only the in-frame ones, dropping some. The data contain about 48,000 clones, around 80% of them singletons. Sequenced: memory CD4+ T cells from blood. The receptors come from an adult in good health and CMV-seronegative. Each CDR3 is given with its conserved first and last residue. The order of the fields is V gene, clone size, J gene, D gene, CDR3 protein, CDR3 DNA. A D gene is named only where the DNA matches it firmly. The size of a clone is reported for some rows only, either as once, few or many, or as a class for expanded clones.

V: TRBV18; size: once; J: TRBJ1-4; D: .; CDR3: CASSPGYGTFDEKLFF; DNA: TGTGCCAGCTCACCAGGGTACGGGACGTTTGATGAAAAACTGTTTTTT
V: TRBV7-2; size: once; J: TRBJ2-5; D: .; CDR3: CASSLRRSLRETQYF; DNA: TGTGCCAGCAGTTTGAGGCGGAGCTTACGAGAGACCCAGTACTTC
V: TRBV20-1; size: .; J: TRBJ1-2; D: .; CDR3: CNPGPPYGYTF; DNA: TGCAATCCGGGCCCTCCCTATGGCTACACCTTC
V: TRBV4-1; size: .; J: TRBJ2-3; D: .; CDR3: CASSQVEAGFTDTQYF; DNA: TGCGCCAGCAGCCAAGTGGAGGCGGGATTCACAGATACGCAGTATTTT
V: TRBV6-6; size: .; J: TRBJ2-1; D: .; CDR3: CASSSGWNEQFF; DNA: TGTGCCAGCAGCTCAGGTTGGAATGAGCAGTTCTTC
V: TRBV6-1; size: .; J: TRBJ2-3; D: .; CDR3: CASTRIDFSTDTQYF; DNA: TGTGCCAGCACGCGAATCGACTTCAGCACAGATACGCAGTATTTT
V: TRBV16; size: .; J: TRBJ1-2; D: .; CDR3: CASSLGRKTDGYTF; DNA: TGTGCCAGCAGCCTGGGTAGAAAGACGGATGGCTACACCTTC
V: TRBV6-5; size: .; J: TRBJ1-2; D: TRBD1; CDR3: CASSRTGGADYGYTF; DNA: TGTGCCAGCAGCCGTACAGGGGGCGCGGACTATGGCTACACCTTC
V: TRBV7-2; size: .; J: TRBJ1-3; D: TRBD1; CDR3: CASSNNRGVSSGNTIYF; DNA: TGTGCCAGCAGCAACAACAGGGGAGTGAGCTCTGGAAACACCATATATTTT
V: TRBV7-2; size: .; J: TRBJ2-2; D: TRBD2; CDR3: CASSSGLAGGRAGELFF; DNA: TGTGCCAGCAGCTCCGGACTAGCGGGAGGGAGGGCCGGGGAGCTGTTTTTT
V: TRBV18; size: .; J: TRBJ1-5; D: TRBD1; CDR3: CASSIESTGHQPQHF; DNA: TGTGCCAGCTCAATTGAGTCGACAGGGCATCAGCCCCAGCATTTT
V: TRBV19; size: .; J: TRBJ1-5; D: .; CDR3: CASSGRQGANQPQHF; DNA: TGTGCCAGTAGTGGACGTCAGGGAGCTAATCAGCCCCAGCATTTT
V: TRBV6-6; size: .; J: TRBJ1-2; D: .; CDR3: CASSYSPRDGYGYTF; DNA: TGTGCCAGCAGTTACTCGCCCCGGGACGGCTATGGCTACACCTTC
V: TRBV28; size: .; J: TRBJ2-2; D: .; CDR3: CASSVNTGELFF; DNA: TGTGCCAGCAGTGTTAACACCGGGGAGCTGTTTTTT
V: TRBV28; size: .; J: TRBJ1-1; D: TRBD1; CDR3: CASRGSGQGNTEAFF; DNA: TGTGCCAGCAGGGGGAGCGGACAGGGGAACACTGAAGCTTTCTTT
V: TRBV19; size: once; J: TRBJ2-2; D: .; CDR3: CASTRAPGNTGELFF; DNA: TGTGCCAGTACCCGCGCTCCTGGGAACACCGGGGAGCTGTTTTTT
V: TRBV18; size: .; J: TRBJ1-2; D: .; CDR3: CASSPLDRGSNYGYTF; DNA: TGTGCCAGCTCCCCCTTGGATCGGGGCTCTAACTATGGCTACACCTTC
V: TRBV28; size: .; J: TRBJ1-3; D: .; CDR3: CASSSGLGNTIYF; DNA: TGTGCCAGCAGTTCGGGCCTGGGAAACACCATATATTTT
V: TRBV6-5; size: .; J: TRBJ1-6; D: .; CDR3: CASTTTGAANSPLHF; DNA: TGTGCCAGCACTACGACTGGGGCGGCGAATTCACCCCTCCACTTT
V: TRBV30; size: medium-sized; J: TRBJ1-3; D: .; CDR3: CAWSVLGASGNTIYF; DNA: TGTGCCTGGAGTGTACTGGGAGCCTCTGGAAACACCATATATTTT
V: TRBV15; size: .; J: TRBJ1-2; D: TRBD1; CDR3: CATSRDPGRGPYGYTF; DNA: TGTGCCACCAGCAGAGATCCGGGTAGGGGGCCATATGGCTACACCTTC
V: TRBV6-1; size: .; J: TRBJ1-5; D: .; CDR3: CASSEGGAGKQPQHF; DNA: TGTGCCAGCAGTGAAGGGGGGGCAGGGAAGCAGCCCCAGCATTTT
V: TRBV7-9; size: .; J: TRBJ2-5; D: .; CDR3: CASSILDPAETQYF; DNA: TGTGCCAGCAGCATCCTGGACCCAGCGGAGACCCAGTACTTC
V: TRBV6-1; size: .; J: TRBJ1-2; D: .; CDR3: CASSATTDNYGYTF; DNA: TGTGCCAGCAGTGCCACGACAGATAACTATGGCTACACCTTC
V: TRBV18; size: .; J: TRBJ1-1; D: .; CDR3: CASSPPSGSVAFF; DNA: TGTGCCAGCTCACCCCCCTCAGGGTCGGTGGCTTTCTTT
V: TRBV10-3; size: .; J: TRBJ2-5; D: .; CDR3: CAISESLVSGRVKETQYF; DNA: TGTGCCATCAGTGAGTCGTTGGTTTCGGGGCGGGTAAAAGAGACCCAGTACTTC
V: TRBV7-2; size: .; J: TRBJ2-7; D: TRBD1; CDR3: CASSSDRGSSQYF; DNA: TGTGCCAGCAGCTCGGACAGGGGTAGTAGTCAGTACTTC
V: TRBV19; size: .; J: TRBJ2-7; D: TRBD1; CDR3: CASRATGIYEQYF; DNA: TGTGCCAGTCGCGCGACAGGGATTTACGAGCAGTACTTC
V: TRBV30; size: once; J: TRBJ2-3; D: .; CDR3: CAWSGRGLSTDTQYF; DNA: TGTGCCTGGAGTGGTCGCGGCCTTTCTACAGATACGCAGTATTTT
V: TRBV5-1; size: .; J: TRBJ2-1; D: .; CDR3: CATTRDLTVHEQFF; DNA: TGCGCCACCACCCGGGACTTGACGGTCCATGAGCAGTTCTTC
V: TRBV27; size: .; J: TRBJ1-1; D: TRBD1; CDR3: CASSGTGVVTEAFF; DNA: TGTGCCAGCAGTGGGACAGGGGTCGTCACTGAAGCTTTCTTT
V: TRBV28; size: .; J: TRBJ2-7; D: .; CDR3: CASGSYEQYF; DNA: TGTGCCAGCGGTTCCTACGAGCAGTACTTC
V: TRBV10-3; size: .; J: TRBJ2-1; D: TRBD2; CDR3: CAISEASGGAHNEQFF; DNA: TGTGCCATCAGTGAAGCTAGCGGGGGGGCTCACAATGAGCAGTTCTTC